Given below is one T cell receptor beta chain in context. Its specificity is unknown. Sequencing was performed with immunoSEQ multiplex PCR; in TCRdb, only in-frame clones are kept and a portion is missing. The sample holds over 100,000 clones, roughly nine tenths seen once. The germline gives CDR1 SGHRS, CDR2 YFSETQ. Trimming took off 4 bases at V and 0 bases at J, with 6 bases between the two ends. CDR3 length equals 13 residues. The source of the sample is a study of T cell responses to AZD1222 COVID-19 vaccine. Regarding the study as a whole: There were vaccine-associated CD4 TCRs across spike, dominant at 160-218 and 743-854. The study sampled repertoires only after the peak T cell response.

The clonotype was recovered from an adult in good health. The chain combines TRBV5-1 with TRBJ2-3, with unresolved D. This material consisted of peripheral blood, taken on day 0 of AZD1222 vaccination. The CDR3 here is CASSDTSTDTQYF. The CDR3 DNA is TGCGCCAGCAGCGATACTAGCACAGATACGCAGTATTTT.